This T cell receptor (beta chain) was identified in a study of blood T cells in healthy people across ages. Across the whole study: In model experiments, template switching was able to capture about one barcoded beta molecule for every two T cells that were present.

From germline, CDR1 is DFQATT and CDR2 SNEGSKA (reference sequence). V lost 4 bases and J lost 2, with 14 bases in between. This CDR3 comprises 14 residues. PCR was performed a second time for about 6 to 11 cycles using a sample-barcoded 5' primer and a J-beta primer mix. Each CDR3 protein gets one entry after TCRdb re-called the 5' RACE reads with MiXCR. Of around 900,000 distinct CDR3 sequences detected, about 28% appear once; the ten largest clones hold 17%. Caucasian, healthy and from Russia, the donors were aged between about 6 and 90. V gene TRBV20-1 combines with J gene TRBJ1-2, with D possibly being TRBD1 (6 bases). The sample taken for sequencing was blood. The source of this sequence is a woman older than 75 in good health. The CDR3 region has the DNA TGCAGTGCTAAAGTGTCGGACAGAAACTATGGCTACACCTTC. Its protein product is CSAKVSDRNYGYTF.